This TCR beta chain derives from a study of shared clonotypes between healthy human individuals. The V and J ends lost 5 bases and 2 bases respectively, with 12 bases between them. The germline V gene encodes CDR1 MNHNY and CDR2 SVGAGI (reference sequence). This CDR3 has 14 amino acids. As defined, naive CD8 cells were CD45RO-negative and positively selected for CCR7, with terminally differentiated effector memory CD45RA+ cells excluded. Regarding the study as a whole: Generation probabilities were higher for clonotypes shared across all four sorted-subset donors than for unshared ones.

Here immunoSEQ multiplex PCR was the method, and the copy in TCRdb shows in-frame clones only, minus some. The sample yields around 580,000 clones, more than 95% seen once. As concerns this clone: Its target is not known.

Sequenced sample: naive CD8+ T cells sorted from blood. The source is a man younger than 40 in good health. The genes are TRBV6-6 and TRBJ1-2; D is perhaps TRBD1 (6 bases). DNA of the CDR3: TGTGCCAGCAGTAGGACAGCCTCCAACTATGGCTACACCTTC. Translated: CASSRTASNYGYTF.